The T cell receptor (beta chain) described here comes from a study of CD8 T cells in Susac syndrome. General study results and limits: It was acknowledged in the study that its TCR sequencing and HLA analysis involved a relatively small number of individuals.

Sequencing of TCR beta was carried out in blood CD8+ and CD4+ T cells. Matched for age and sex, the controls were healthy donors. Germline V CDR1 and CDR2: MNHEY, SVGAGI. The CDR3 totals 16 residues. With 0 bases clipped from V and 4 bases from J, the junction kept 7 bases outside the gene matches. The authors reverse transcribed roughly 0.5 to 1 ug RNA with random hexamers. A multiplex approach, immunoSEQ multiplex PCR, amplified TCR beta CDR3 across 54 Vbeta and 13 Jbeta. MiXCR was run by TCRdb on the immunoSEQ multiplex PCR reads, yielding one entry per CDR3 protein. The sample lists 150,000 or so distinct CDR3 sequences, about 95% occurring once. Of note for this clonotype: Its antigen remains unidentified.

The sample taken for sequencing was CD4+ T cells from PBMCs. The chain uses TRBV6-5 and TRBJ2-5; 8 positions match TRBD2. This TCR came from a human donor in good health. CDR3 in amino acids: CASSYSGSGARETQYF. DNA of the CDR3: TGTGCCAGCAGTTACTCGGGTAGCGGGGCCAGAGAGACCCAGTACTTC.